Each of the 12 T cell receptor beta chains below was sequenced from the same sample in a study of T cell changes during pregnancy in multiple sclerosis. Profiling relied on immunoSEQ multiplex PCR, and the TCRdb table lists in-frame clones only, not all of them. Found here are about 77,000 clones, about 92% of them singletons; the top ten hold about 2.5%. The specimen comprised peripheral blood, sampled after pregnancy. The receptors originated from a female donor in good health, enrolled as a control in a pregnancy study.

The V and J genes are TRBV28 and TRBJ2-1; 10 bases agree with TRBD2. The germline V gene encodes CDR1 MDHEN and CDR2 SYDVKM. The CDR3 sequence is 15 residues long. After removal of 5 bases from V and 2 bases from J, the junction contained 3 bases not matched to a gene. The CDR3 sequence is CASSLAGVPYNEQFF. The CDR3 bases are TGTGCCAGCAGTCTAGCGGGAGTACCCTACAATGAGCAGTTCTTC.

The chain links TRBV18 to TRBJ2-1; D is perhaps TRBD2 (5 bases). CDR1 is KGHSH, CDR2 LQKENI, per germline. V lost 3 bases and J lost 9, with 12 bases in between. The CDR3 length is 13 residues. The CDR3 loop is CASSPTFEGEQFF. In DNA form, the CDR3 reads TGTGCCAGCTCACCGACCTTCGAGGGTGAGCAGTTCTTC. The variable domain in full, completed from reference TRBV18 and TRBJ2-1, reads NAGVMQNPRHLVRRRGQEARLRCSPMKGHSHVYWYRQLPEEGLKFMVYLQKENIIDESGMPKERFSAEFPKEGPSILRIQQVVRGDSAAYFCASSPTFEGEQFFGPGTRLTVL.

The V and J genes are TRBV11-2 and TRBJ2-3; 9 bases fit TRBD2. The CDR3 sequence is 15 residues long. The V gene's germline CDR1 is SGHAT and CDR2 FQNNGV. Germline trimming cut 4 bases from V and 5 bases from J; bases unmatched to any gene: 7. The CDR3 DNA sequence: TGTGCCAGCAGCTACCCCGGGACTAGCTTAGATACGCAGTATTTT. It specifies CASSYPGTSLDTQYF.

V gene TRBV30 combines with J gene TRBJ2-5; weak D call: TRBD2 (5 bases). V lost 2 bases and J 5 bases, leaving 6 bases between the germline ends. This CDR3 is built from 11 residues. Germline loops: CDR1 GTSNPN, CDR2 SVGIG (reference sequence). CDR3: CAWSSGETQYF. The CDR3 DNA is TGTGCCTGGAGTTCGGGGGAGACCCAGTACTTC. Variable domain in full (rest from reference TRBV30 and TRBJ2-5): SQTIHQWPATLVQPVGSPLSLECTVEGTSNPNLYWYRQAAGRGLQLLFYSVGIGQISSEVPQNLSASRPQDRQFILSSKKLLLSDSGFYLCAWSSGETQYFGPGTRLLVL.

The gene calls are TRBV5-1 and TRBJ2-1; possible D gene TRBD2, 5 bases. Looked up from germline, CDR1 is SGHRS and CDR2 is YFSETQ. The CDR3 sequence is 17 residues long. Trimming cost V 3 bases and J 2 bases, with 18 bases left between them. The CDR3 nucleotides read TGCGCCAGCAGCTCTACCCCAGGAGGTGCGGCCTACAATGAGCAGTTCTTC. This encodes CASSSTPGGAAYNEQFF.

The rearrangement links TRBV6-1 to TRBJ1-5; D not certain. V lost 1 base to trimming and J lost 9 bases, with 13 bases between them. The germline V gene has CDR1 MNHNS and CDR2 SASEGT. The CDR3 totals 14 residues. The CDR3 region has the DNA TGTGCCAGCAGTGAAGGGCCAGCGCTGTGGCCCCAGCATTTT. It is translated as CASSEGPALWPQHF.

The chain is built from TRBV5-1 and TRBJ2-3, with 8 bases identical to TRBD2. Germline-derived CDR1 and CDR2 are SGHRS and YFSETQ. V gave up 7 bases and J gave up 8 bases; unmatched junction bases: 24. The CDR3 has 18 amino acids. DNA for the CDR3: TGCGCCAGCCGTGCCTGGGTTTTCGGCGGGGGGATTCAAGGTACGCAGTATTTT. Its translation is CASRAWVFGGGIQGTQYF.

The chain is built from TRBV21-1 and TRBJ1-6; the table's TRBD1 call for D was not verified on the DNA. TRBV21-1 is assigned pseudogene status. The CDR3 is made up of 17 amino acids. The DNA of the CDR3 is TGTGCCAGCAGCAAACCCGTCTTTTATACAGTATCGTCACCCCTCCACTTT. Translation gives CASSKPVFYTVSSPLHF.

The V gene is TRBV2, the J gene TRBJ2-7; tentatively, D is TRBD1 (5 bases). Deletions cut 7 bases from V and 1 base from J, with 14 bases between. Germline lookup yields CDR1 SNHLY and CDR2 FYNNEI. This CDR3 is built from 14 residues. This chain's CDR3 is CASTSGYGSYEQYF. DNA of the CDR3: TGTGCCAGCACCTCAGGGTATGGGTCCTACGAGCAGTACTTC. The full variable domain, rest sourced from reference TRBV2 and TRBJ2-7, is EPEVTQTPSHQVTQMGQEVILRCVPISNHLYFYWYRQILGQKVEFLVSFYNNEISEKSEIFDDQFSVERPDGSNFTLKIRSTKLEDSAMYFCASTSGYGSYEQYFGPGTRLTVT.

This sequence joins TRBV11-3 and TRBJ2-7; 7 bases are a match to TRBD1. After removal of 4 bases from V and 1 base from J, the junction contained 1 base not matched to a gene. This CDR3 contains 13 residues. The germline gives CDR1 SGHNT, CDR2 YENEEA. CDR3 residues: CASSSDRSYEQYF. In nucleotides, the CDR3 is TGTGCCAGCAGCTCGGACAGGTCCTACGAGCAGTACTTC. The full variable domain, its missing parts supplied by reference TRBV11-3 and TRBJ2-7, is EAGVVQSPRYKIIEKKQPVAFWCNPISGHNTLYWYLQNLGQGPELLIRYENEEAVDDSQLPKDRFSAERLKGVDSTLKIQPAELGDSAVYLCASSSDRSYEQYFGPGTRLTVT.

V usage is TRBV29-1 and J usage is TRBJ2-5, with 7 bases fitting TRBD1. J was trimmed by 5 bases and V by 3 bases; bases with no gene match: 6. The germline V gene encodes CDR1 SQVTM and CDR2 ANQGSEA. The CDR3 length is 13 residues. CDR3: CSVDSQGSETQYF. The CDR3 nucleotides read TGCAGCGTTGATTCACAGGGGTCGGAGACCCAGTACTTC.

The chain employs TRBV28 and TRBJ2-1; D not certain. The CDR3 has 12 residues. The germline CDR1 and CDR2 sequences are MDHEN and SYDVKM. Trimming removed 5 bases from V and 7 bases from J, with 9 bases in between. The CDR3 loop reads CASSPLRNEQFF. DNA for the CDR3: TGTGCCAGCAGTCCCCTACGTAATGAGCAGTTCTTC.